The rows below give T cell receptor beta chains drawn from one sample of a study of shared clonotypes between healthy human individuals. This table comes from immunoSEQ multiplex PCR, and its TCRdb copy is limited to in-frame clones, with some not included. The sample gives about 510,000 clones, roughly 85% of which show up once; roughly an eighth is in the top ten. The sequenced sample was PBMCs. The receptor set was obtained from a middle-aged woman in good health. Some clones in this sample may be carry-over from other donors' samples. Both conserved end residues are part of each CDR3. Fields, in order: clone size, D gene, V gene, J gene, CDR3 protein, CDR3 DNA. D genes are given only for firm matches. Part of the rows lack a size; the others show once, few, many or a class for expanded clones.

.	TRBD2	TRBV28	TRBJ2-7	CASTQLAGLGAISYEQYF	TGTGCCAGCACCCAACTAGCGGGACTTGGTGCTATCTCCTACGAGCAGTACTTC
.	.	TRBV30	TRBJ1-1	CAWDSGLNTEAFF	TGTGCCTGGGATTCGGGGTTGAACACTGAAGCTTTCTTT
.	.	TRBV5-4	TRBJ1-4	CASSLGGDHEKLFF	TGTGCCAGCAGCTTGGGGGGGGACCATGAAAAACTGTTTTTT
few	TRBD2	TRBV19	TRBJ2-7	CASSRLAGTELYEQYF	TGTGCCAGTAGTAGGCTAGCGGGGACTGAACTCTACGAGCAGTACTTC
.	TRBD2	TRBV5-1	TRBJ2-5	CASSLVGLEGETQYF	TGCGCCAGCAGCTTGGTTGGACTAGAGGGGGAGACCCAGTACTTC
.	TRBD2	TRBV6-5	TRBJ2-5	CASGGGIETQYF	TGTGCCAGCGGCGGGGGGATCGAGACCCAGTACTTC
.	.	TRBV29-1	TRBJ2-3	CSVEEGLATPADTQYF	TGCAGCGTTGAAGAAGGGCTAGCAACACCCGCAGATACGCAGTATTTT
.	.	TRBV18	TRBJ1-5	CASSQGDNQPQHF	TGTGCCAGCTCACAGGGGGACAATCAGCCCCAGCATTTT
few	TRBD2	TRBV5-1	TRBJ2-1	CASSSGLAGGLEQFF	TGCGCCAGCAGCTCCGGACTAGCGGGAGGACTTGAGCAGTTCTTC
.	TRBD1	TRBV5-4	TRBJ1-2	CASSTGGQGAYGYTF	TGTGCCAGCAGCACGGGAGGTCAGGGGGCCTATGGCTACACCTTC
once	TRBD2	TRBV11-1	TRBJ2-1	CASSHRLDGAGVSYNEQFF	TGTGCCAGCAGCCACCGGTTAGATGGAGCGGGAGTGAGCTACAATGAGCAGTTCTTC
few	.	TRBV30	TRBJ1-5	CAWSVSRNQPQHF	TGTGCCTGGAGTGTAAGCCGCAATCAGCCCCAGCATTTT
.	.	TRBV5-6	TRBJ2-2	CASSLAGGELFF	TGTGCCAGCAGCTTGGCCGGCGGGGAGCTGTTTTTT
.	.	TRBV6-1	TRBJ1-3	CASSEAATGGNTIYF	TGTGCCAGCAGTGAAGCTGCGACAGGTGGAAACACCATATATTTT